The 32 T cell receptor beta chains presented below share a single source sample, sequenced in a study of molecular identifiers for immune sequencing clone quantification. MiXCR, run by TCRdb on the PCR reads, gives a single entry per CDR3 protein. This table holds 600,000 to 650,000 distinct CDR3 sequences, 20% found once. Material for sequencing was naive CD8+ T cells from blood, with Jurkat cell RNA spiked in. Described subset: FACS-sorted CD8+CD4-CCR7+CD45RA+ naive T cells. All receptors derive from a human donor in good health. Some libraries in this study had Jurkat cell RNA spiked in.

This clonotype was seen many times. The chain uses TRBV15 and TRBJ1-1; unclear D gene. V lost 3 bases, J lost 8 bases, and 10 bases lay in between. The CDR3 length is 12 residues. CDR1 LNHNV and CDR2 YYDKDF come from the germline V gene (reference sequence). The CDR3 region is CATSSDRVEAFF. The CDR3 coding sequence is TGTGCCACCAGCAGTGATAGGGTAGAAGCTTTCTTT.

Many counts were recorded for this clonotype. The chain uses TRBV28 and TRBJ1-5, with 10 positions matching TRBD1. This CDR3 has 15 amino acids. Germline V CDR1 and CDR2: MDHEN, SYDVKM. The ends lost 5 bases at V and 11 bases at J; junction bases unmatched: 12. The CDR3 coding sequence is TGTGCCAGCAGTCCCCGACAGGGGGCTACTTTGGCCCAGCATTTT. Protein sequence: CASSPRQGATLAQHF.

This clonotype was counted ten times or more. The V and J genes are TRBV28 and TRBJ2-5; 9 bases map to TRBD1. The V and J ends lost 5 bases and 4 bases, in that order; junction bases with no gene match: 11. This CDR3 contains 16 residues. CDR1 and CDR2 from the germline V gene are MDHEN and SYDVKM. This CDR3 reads CASSVGRYRGRETQYF. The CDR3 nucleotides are TGTGCCAGCAGTGTCGGGAGATACAGGGGGCGAGAGACCCAGTACTTC.

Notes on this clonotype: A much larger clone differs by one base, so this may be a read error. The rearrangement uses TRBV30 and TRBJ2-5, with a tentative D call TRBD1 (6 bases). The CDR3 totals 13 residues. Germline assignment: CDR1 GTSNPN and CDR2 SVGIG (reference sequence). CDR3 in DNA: TGTGCCTGGAGTTCCAGGGGTTCTGAGACCCAGCACTTC. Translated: CAWSSRGSETQHF.

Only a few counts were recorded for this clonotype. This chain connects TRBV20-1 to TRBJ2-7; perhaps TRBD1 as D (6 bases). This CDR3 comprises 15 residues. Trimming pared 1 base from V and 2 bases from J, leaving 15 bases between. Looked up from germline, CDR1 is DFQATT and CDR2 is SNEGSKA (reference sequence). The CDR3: CSARGRTEITYEQYF. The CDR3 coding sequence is TGCAGTGCTAGAGGTCGGACAGAAATTACCTACGAGCAGTACTTC.

This CDR3 reads CAWSGGDGPEAFF. CDR3 coding DNA: TGTGCCTGGAGTGGCGGGGACGGGCCTGAAGCTTTCTTT. This chain connects TRBV30 to TRBJ1-1; a weak D match, TRBD1 (5 bases). The CDR3 spans 13 residues. Trimming pared 1 base from V and 6 bases from J, leaving 12 bases between. Germline CDR1 GTSNPN, CDR2 SVGIG (reference sequence).

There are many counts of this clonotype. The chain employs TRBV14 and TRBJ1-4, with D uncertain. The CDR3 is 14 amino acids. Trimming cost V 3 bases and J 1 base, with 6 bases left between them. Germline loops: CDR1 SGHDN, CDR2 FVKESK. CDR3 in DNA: TGTGCCAGCAGCCATCTCCGAACTAATGAAAAACTGTTTTTT. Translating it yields CASSHLRTNEKLFF.

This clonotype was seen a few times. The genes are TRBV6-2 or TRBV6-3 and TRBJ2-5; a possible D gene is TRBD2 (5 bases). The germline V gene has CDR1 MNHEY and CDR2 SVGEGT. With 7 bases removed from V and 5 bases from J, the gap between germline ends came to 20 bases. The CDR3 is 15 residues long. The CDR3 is CASNSYGGRGETQYF. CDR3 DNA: TGTGCCAGCAACAGTTACGGCGGCCGAGGGGAGACCCAGTACTTC.

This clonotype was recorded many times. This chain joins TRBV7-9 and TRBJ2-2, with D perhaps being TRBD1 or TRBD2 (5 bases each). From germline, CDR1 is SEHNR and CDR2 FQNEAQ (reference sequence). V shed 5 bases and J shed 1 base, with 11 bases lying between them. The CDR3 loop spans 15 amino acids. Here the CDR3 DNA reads TGTGCCAGCAGCGAAAGGGGAGAGAACACCGGGGAGCTGTTTTTT. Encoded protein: CASSERGENTGELFF.

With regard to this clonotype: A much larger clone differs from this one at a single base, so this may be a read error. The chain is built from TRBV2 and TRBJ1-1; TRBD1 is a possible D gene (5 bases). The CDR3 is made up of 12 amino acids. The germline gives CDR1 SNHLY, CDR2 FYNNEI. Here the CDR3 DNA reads TGTGCCATCGGACAAATGAACACTGAAGCTTACTTT. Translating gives CAIGQMNTEAYF.

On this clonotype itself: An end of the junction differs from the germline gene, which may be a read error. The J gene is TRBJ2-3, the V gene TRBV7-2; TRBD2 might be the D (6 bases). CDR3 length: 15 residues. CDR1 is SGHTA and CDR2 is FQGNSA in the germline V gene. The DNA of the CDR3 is TGTGCCAGCAGCTTTCCGGCGGGGTCCGCAGATACGCAGTATTTC. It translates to CASSFPAGSADTQYF.

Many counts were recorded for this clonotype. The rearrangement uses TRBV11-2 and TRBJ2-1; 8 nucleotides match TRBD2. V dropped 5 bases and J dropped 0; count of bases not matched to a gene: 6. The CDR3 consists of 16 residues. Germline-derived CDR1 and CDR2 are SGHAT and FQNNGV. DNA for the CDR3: TGTGCCAGCAGCCGCACCGGGACTAGCTCCTACAATGAGCAGTTCTTC. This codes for CASSRTGTSSYNEQFF.

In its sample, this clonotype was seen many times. The CDR3, as DNA: TGTGCCAGCAGCTTGGCCGGAAGAGGGTCCTACGAGCAGTACTTC. Translation gives CASSLAGRGSYEQYF. The chain has TRBV5-6 and TRBJ2-7, with D possibly TRBD2 on 5 matching bases. This CDR3 is 15 amino acids long. The V and J ends lost 0 bases and 1 base respectively, with 11 bases between them. Germline CDR1 is SGHDT and CDR2 is YYEEEE.

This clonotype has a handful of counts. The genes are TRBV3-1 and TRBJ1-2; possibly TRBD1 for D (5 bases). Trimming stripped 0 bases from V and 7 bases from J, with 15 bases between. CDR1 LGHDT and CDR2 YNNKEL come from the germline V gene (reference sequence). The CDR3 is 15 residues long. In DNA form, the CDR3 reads TGTGCCAGCAGCCAAGAGGGGGGGGAGCTGGCTGGCTACACCTTC. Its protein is CASSQEGGELAGYTF.

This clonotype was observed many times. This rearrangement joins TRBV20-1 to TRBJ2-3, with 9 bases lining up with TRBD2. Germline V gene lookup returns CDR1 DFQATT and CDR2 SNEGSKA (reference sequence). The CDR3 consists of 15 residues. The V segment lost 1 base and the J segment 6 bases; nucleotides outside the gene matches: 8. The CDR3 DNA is TGCAGTGCTAGAGTTTCCGGGACTAGCAGCGATACGCAGTATTTT. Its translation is CSARVSGTSSDTQYF.

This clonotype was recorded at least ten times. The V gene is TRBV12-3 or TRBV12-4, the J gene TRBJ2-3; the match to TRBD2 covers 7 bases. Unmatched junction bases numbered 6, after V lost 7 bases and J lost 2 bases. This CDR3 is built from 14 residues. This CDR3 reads CASIRAGTTDTQYF. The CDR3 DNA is TGTGCCAGCATCCGAGCGGGGACCACAGATACGCAGTATTTT.

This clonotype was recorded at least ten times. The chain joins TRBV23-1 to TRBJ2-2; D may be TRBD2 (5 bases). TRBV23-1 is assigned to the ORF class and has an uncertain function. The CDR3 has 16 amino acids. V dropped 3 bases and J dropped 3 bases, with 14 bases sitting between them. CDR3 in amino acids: CASSHSNPRDTGELFF. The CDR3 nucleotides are TGCGCCAGCAGTCACTCCAACCCGAGGGACACCGGGGAGCTGTTTTTT.

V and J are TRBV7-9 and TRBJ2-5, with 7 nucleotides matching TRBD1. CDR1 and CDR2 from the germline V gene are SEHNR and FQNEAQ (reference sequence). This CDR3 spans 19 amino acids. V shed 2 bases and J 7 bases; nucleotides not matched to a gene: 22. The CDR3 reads CASSLKSETGASIPGTQYF. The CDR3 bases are TGTGCCAGCAGCTTAAAATCCGAAACAGGGGCGTCTATACCTGGGACCCAGTACTTC. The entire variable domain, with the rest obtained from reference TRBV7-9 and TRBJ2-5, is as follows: DTGVSQNPRHKITKRGQNVTFRCDPISEHNRLYWYRQTLGQGPEFLTYFQNEAQLEKSRLLSDRFSAERPKGSFSTLEIQRTEQGDSAMYLCASSLKSETGASIPGTQYFGPGTRLLVL.

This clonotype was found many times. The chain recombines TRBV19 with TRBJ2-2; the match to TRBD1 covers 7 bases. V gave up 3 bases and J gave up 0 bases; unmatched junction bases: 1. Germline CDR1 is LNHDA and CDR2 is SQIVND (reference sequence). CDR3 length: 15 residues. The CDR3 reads CASSIGTANTGELFF. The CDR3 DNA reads TGTGCCAGTAGTATCGGGACAGCGAACACCGGGGAGCTGTTTTTT. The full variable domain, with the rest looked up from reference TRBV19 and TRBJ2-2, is DGGITQSPKYLFRKEGQNVTLSCEQNLNHDAMYWYRQDPGQGLRLIYYSQIVNDFQKGDIAEGYSVSREKKESFPLTVTSAQKNPTAFYLCASSIGTANTGELFFGEGSRLTVL.

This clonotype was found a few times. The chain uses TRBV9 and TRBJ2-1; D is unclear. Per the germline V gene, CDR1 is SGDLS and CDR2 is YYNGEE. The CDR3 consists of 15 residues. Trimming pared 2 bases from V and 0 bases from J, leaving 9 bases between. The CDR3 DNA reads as TGTGCCAGCAGCGTTTTTACCAGCTCCTACAATGAGCAGTTCTTC. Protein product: CASSVFTSSYNEQFF.

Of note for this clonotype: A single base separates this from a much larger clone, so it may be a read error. CDR3 in amino acids: CASSQDGQYQETQYF. The CDR3 nucleotides read TGCGCCAGCAGCCAAGATGGACAGTACCAAGAGACCCAGTACTTC. This chain joins TRBV4-1 and TRBJ2-5, with D possibly matching TRBD1 (6 bases). Trimming cost V 0 bases and J 0 bases, with 8 bases left between them. The CDR3 has 15 residues. The germline V gene has CDR1 MGHRA and CDR2 YSYEKL.

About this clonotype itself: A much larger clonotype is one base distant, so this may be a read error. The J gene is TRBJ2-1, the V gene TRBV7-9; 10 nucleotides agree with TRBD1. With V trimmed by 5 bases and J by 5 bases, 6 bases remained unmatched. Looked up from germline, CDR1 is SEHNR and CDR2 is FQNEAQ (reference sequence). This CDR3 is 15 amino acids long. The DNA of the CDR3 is TGTGCCAGCAGCACACCGGGACAGGGGCACAATGAGCAGTTCTTC. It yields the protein CASSTPGQGHNEQFF.

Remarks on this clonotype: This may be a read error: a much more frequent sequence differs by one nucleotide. CDR3 in amino acids: CASSQDPDSYEQCF. Here the CDR3 DNA reads TGTGCCAGCAGCCAAGATCCGGATTCCTACGAGCAGTGCTTC. The V and J genes are TRBV14 and TRBJ2-7; D call uncertain. Germline loops: CDR1 SGHDN, CDR2 FVKESK. The CDR3 extends over 14 amino acids.

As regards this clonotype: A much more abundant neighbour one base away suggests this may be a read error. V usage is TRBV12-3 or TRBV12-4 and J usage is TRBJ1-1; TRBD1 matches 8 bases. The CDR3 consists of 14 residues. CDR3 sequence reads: CASSPRDRNAEAFF. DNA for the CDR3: TGTGCCAGCAGTCCGCGGGACAGGAACGCTGAAGCTTTCTTT.

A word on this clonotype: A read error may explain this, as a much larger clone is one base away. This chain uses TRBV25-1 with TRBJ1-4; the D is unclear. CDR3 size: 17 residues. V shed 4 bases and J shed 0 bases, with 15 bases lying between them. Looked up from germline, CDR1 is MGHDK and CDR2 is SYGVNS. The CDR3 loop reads CASSGSVGFTTNEKLFF. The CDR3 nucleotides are TGTGCCAGCAGTGGATCGGTCGGGTTCACAACTAATGAAAAACTGTTTTTT.

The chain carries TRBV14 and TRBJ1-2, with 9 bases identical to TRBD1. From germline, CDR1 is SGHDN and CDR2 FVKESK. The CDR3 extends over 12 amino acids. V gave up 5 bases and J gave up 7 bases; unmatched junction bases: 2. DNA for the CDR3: TGTGCCAGCAGCGGGACAGGGATTGGCTACACCTTC. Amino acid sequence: CASSGTGIGYTF. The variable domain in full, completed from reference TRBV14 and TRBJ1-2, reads EAGVTQFPSHSVIEKGQTVTLRCDPISGHDNLYWYRRVMGKEIKFLLHFVKESKQDESGMPNNRFLAERTGGTYSTLKVQPAELEDSGVYFCASSGTGIGYTFGSGTRLTVV.

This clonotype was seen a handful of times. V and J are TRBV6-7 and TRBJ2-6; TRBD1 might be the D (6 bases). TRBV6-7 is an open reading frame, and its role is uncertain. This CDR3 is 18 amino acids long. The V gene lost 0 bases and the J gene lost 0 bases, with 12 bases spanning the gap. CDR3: CASSYSGHRTSGANVLTF. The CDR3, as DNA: TGTGCCAGCAGTTACTCGGGACATCGAACCTCTGGGGCCAACGTCCTGACTTTC.

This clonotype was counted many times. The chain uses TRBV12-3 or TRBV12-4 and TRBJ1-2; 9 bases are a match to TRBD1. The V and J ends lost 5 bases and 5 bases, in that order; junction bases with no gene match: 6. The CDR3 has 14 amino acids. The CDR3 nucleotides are TGTGCCAGCAGTCCCGGGACAGGGAAGTATGGCTACACCTTC. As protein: CASSPGTGKYGYTF.

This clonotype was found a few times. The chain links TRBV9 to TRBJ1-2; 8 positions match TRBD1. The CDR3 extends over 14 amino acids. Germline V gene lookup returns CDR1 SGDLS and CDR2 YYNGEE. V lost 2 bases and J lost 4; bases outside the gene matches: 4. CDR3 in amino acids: CASSVGQGVYGYTF. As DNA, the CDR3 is TGTGCCAGCAGCGTCGGACAGGGTGTCTATGGCTACACCTTC.

The CDR3 DNA reads TGCAGTGCCATGCAGGGGGGCGAATACGAGCAGTACTTC. Residues: CSAMQGGEYEQYF. The chain couples TRBV20-1 to TRBJ2-7; a weak D match, TRBD1 (7 bases). This CDR3 region has 13 residues. The germline V and J ends were trimmed by 6 bases and 4 bases, with 16 bases remaining between them. Germline CDR1 reads DFQATT; CDR2 reads SNEGSKA (reference sequence).

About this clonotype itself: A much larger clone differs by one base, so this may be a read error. CDR3 residues: CASSIAGGLETRYF. CDR3 sequence (DNA): TGTGCCAGTAGTATAGCTGGAGGATTGGAGACCCGGTACTTC. V and J are TRBV19 and TRBJ2-5, with D possibly TRBD2 on 5 matching bases. This CDR3 comprises 14 residues. CDR1 and CDR2 (germline): LNHDA, SQIVND (reference sequence).

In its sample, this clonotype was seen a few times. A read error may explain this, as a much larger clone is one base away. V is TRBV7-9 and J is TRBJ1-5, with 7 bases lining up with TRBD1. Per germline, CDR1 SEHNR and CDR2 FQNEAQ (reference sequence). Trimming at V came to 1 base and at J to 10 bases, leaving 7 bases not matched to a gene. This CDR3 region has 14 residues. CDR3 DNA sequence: TGTGCCAGCAGCTTAGGCGACAGGGTCGACCCCCAGCATTTT. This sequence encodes CASSLGDRVDPQHF.